This T cell receptor (beta chain) derives from a study of T cells in Graves' hyperthyroidism and ophthalmopathy. TCR beta CDR3 region amplification was performed from RNA transcripts. TCR CDR3 underwent first-round RT-PCR with the HTBI primer set. TCRdb fed the multiplex PCR reads into MiXCR, producing one record per CDR3 protein. The sample lists about 360,000 distinct CDR3 sequences, about 13% occurring once. There are 17 residues in the CDR3. Germline CDR1 reads LNHDA; CDR2 reads SQIVND (reference sequence). V shed 3 bases and J 5 bases; nucleotides not matched to a gene: 10. The J gene is TRBJ2-7, the V gene TRBV19; 13 nucleotides align to TRBD2. The sequence came from a woman aged 18-35 years with Graves' hyperthyroidism. The sample consisted of blood. Here the CDR3 reads CASSMGHGTSGTNEQYF. Here the CDR3 DNA reads TGTGCCAGTAGTATGGGGCACGGGACTAGCGGGACGAACGAGCAGTACTTC.